This entry features one T cell receptor beta chain sequence. The antigen is unknown. The CDR3 is 15 amino acids. Losses at the gene ends were 4 bases for V and 5 bases for J; bases not matched to a gene: 4. The V gene's germline CDR1 is SEHNR and CDR2 FQNEAQ (reference sequence). This specimen belongs to a study of molecular identifiers for immune sequencing clone quantification. TCRdb re-called the PCR reads with MiXCR, one entry per CDR3 protein. The sample yields some 650,000 distinct CDR3 sequences, around 20% seen once. Whole-study findings and limits: Clones exceeding 20 RNA copies carried over 97% of effector molecules but under 1% of naive-cell molecules.

Sorting selected naive CD8 T cells with a CD8+CD4-CCR7+CD45RA+ phenotype. The chain joins TRBV7-9 to TRBJ1-4; 10 bases match TRBD1. The TCR was taken from a human donor in good health. Some libraries in this study had Jurkat cell RNA spiked in. Source material: naive CD8+ T cells from blood, with Jurkat cell RNA spiked in. The subset was: FACS-sorted CD8+CD4-CCR7+CD45RA+ naive T cells. The CDR3: CASSSSGQGNEKLFF. The CDR3 region has the DNA TGTGCCAGCAGCTCCTCGGGACAGGGGAATGAAAAACTGTTTTTT. The full variable domain, rest sourced from reference TRBV7-9 and TRBJ1-4, is DTGVSQNPRHKITKRGQNVTFRCDPISEHNRLYWYRQTLGQGPEFLTYFQNEAQLEKSRLLSDRFSAERPKGSFSTLEIQRTEQGDSAMYLCASSSSGQGNEKLFFGSGTQLSVL.